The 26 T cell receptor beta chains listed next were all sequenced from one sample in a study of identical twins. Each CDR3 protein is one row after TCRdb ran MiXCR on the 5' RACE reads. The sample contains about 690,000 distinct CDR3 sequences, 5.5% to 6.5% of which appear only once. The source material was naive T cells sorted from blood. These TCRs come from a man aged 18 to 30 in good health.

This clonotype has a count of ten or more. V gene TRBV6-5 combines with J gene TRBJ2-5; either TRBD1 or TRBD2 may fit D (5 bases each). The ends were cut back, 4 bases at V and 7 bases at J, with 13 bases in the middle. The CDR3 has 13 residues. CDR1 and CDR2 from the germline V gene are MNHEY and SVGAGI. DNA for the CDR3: TGTGCCAGCAGTTCCATTAGTGGGACGACCCAGTACTTC. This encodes CASSSISGTTQYF.

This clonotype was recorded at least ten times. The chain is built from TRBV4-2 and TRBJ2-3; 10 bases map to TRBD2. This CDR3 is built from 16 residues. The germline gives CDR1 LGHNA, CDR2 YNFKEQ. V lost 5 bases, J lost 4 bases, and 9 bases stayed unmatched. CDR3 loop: CASSKRASGSADTQYF. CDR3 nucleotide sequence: TGTGCCAGCAGCAAAAGGGCTAGCGGGAGTGCAGATACGCAGTATTTT.

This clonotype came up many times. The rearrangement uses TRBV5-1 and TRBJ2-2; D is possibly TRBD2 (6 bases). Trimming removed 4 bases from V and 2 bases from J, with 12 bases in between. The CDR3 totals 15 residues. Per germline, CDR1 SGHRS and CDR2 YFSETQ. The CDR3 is CASSVTGLNTGELFF. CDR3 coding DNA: TGCGCCAGCAGCGTTACGGGACTTAACACCGGGGAGCTGTTTTTT.

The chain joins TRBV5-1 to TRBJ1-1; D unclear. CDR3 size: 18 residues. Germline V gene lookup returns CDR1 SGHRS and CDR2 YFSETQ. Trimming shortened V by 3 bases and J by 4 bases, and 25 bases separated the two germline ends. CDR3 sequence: CASSSQTRSRLLGTEAFF. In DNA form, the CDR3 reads TGCGCCAGCAGCTCGCAAACAAGGTCCCGACTTTTGGGCACTGAAGCTTTCTTT.

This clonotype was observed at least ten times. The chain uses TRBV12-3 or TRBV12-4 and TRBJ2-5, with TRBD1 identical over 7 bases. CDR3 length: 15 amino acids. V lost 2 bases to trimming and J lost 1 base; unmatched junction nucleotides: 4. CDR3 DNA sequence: TGTGCCAGCAGTTTAAGACGGACAGGCCAAGAGACCCAGTACTTC. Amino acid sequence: CASSLRRTGQETQYF.

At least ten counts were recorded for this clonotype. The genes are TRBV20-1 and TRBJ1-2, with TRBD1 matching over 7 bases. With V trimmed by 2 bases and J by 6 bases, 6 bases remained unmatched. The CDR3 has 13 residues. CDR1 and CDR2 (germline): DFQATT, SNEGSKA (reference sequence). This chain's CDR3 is CSARPPTGHGYTF. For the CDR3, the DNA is TGCAGTGCTAGACCTCCGACAGGGCATGGCTACACCTTC.

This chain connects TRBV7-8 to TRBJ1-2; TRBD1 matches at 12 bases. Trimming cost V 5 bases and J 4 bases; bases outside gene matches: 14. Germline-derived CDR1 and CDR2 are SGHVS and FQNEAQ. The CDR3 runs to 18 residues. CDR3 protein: CASSVLGTGGEKSYGYTF. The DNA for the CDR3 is TGTGCCAGCAGCGTCCTTGGGACAGGGGGCGAAAAGAGCTATGGCTACACCTTC.

The CDR3 protein is CASTLQAGLANYEQYF. The DNA for the CDR3 is TGTGCCAGCACCCTACAAGCAGGACTCGCAAACTACGAGCAGTACTTC. The J gene is TRBJ2-7, the V gene TRBV7-2; tentative D call: TRBD2 (5 bases). The ends were cut back, 7 bases at V and 3 bases at J, with 22 bases in the middle. CDR1 and CDR2 (germline): SGHTA, FQGNSA. The CDR3 is made up of 16 amino acids.

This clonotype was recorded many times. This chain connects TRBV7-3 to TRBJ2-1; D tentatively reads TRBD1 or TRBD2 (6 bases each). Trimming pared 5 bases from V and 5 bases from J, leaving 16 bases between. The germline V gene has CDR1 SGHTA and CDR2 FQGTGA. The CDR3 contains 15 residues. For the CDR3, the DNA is TGTGCCAGCAGCACCGGGGGCAGGGGCAACAATGAGCAGTTCTTC. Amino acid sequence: CASSTGGRGNNEQFF.

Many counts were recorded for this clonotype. This CDR3 is CSASQGAASNQPQHF. In DNA, the CDR3 is TGCAGTGCAAGTCAGGGGGCCGCGAGCAATCAGCCCCAGCATTTT. The chain has TRBV20-1 and TRBJ1-5, with TRBD1 identical over 8 bases. This CDR3 is 15 amino acids long. V was pared by 6 bases and J by 1 base, with 8 bases of the junction left unmatched. Germline lookup yields CDR1 DFQATT and CDR2 SNEGSKA (reference sequence).

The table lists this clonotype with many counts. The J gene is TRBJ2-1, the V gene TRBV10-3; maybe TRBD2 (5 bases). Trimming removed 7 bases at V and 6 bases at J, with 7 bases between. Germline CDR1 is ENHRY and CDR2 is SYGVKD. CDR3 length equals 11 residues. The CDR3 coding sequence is TGTGCCATCACGAGCGGCAATGAGCAGTTCTTC. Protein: CAITSGNEQFF.

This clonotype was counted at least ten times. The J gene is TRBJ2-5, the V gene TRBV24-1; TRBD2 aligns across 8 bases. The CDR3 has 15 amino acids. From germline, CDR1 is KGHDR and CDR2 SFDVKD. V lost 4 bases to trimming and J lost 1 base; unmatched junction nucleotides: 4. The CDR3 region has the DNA TGTGCCACCAGTGAACCCACTAGCGGCCAAGAGACCCAGTACTTC. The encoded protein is CATSEPTSGQETQYF.

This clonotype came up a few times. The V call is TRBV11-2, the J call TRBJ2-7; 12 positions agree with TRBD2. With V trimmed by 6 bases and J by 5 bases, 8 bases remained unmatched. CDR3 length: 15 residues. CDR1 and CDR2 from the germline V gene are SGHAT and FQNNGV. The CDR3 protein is CASRRLAGDPHEQYF. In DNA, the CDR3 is TGTGCCAGCAGGAGACTAGCGGGAGACCCCCACGAGCAGTACTTC. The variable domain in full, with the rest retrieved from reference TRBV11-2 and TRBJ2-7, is EAGVAQSPRYKIIEKRQSVAFWCNPISGHATLYWYQQILGQGPKLLIQFQNNGVVDDSQLPKDRFSAERLKGVDSTLKIQPAKLEDSAVYLCASRRLAGDPHEQYFGPGTRLTVT.

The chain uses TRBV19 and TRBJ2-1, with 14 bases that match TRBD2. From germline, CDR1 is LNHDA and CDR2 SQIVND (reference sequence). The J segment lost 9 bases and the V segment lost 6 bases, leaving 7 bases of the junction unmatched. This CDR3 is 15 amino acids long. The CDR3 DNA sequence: TGTGCCAGTAGGCACGGGACTAGCGGGAGTATTGAGCAGTTCTTC. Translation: CASRHGTSGSIEQFF.

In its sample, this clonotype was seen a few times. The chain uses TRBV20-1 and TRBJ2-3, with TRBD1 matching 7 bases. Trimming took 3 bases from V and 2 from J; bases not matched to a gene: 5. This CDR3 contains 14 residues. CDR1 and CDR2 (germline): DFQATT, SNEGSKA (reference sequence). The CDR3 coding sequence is TGCAGTGCTAGCCCGGACAGGTACACAGATACGCAGTATTTT. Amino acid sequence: CSASPDRYTDTQYF.

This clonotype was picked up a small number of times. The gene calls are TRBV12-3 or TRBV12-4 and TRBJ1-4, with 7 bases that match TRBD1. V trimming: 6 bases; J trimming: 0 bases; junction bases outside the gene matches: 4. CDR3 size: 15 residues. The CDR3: CASRGQIATNEKLFF. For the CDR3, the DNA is TGTGCCAGCAGGGGACAGATTGCAACTAATGAAAAACTGTTTTTT.

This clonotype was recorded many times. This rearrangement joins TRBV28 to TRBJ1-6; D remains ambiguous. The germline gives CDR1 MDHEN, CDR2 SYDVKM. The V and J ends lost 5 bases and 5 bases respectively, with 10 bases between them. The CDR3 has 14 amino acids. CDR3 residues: CASSVRANNSPLHF. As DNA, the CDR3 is TGTGCCAGCAGTGTCAGAGCAAATAATTCACCCCTCCACTTT.

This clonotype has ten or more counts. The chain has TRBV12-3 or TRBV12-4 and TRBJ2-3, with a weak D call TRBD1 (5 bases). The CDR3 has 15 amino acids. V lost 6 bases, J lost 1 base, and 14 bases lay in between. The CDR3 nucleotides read TGTGCCAGCAGCGGTTCAGGGTATGGCACAGATACGCAGTATTTT. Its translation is CASSGSGYGTDTQYF.

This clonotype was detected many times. The CDR3 region is CASSFSGGRAKDTQYF. DNA of the CDR3: TGTGCCAGCAGCTTTTCTGGCGGGAGGGCCAAGGATACGCAGTATTTT. The chain employs TRBV7-8 and TRBJ2-3; 9 bases line up with TRBD2. The CDR3 totals 16 residues. The junction had 10 bases not matched to a gene; V was cut back by 3 bases and J by 6 bases. Germline values: CDR1 SGHVS, CDR2 FQNEAQ.

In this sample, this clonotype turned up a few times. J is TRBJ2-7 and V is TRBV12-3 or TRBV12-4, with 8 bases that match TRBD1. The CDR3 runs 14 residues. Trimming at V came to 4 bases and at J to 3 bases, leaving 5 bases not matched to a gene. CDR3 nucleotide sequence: TGTGCCAGCAGTTCATGGGACAGGTACTACGAGCAGTACTTC. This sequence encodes CASSSWDRYYEQYF.

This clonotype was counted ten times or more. CDR3 DNA sequence: TGTGCCGCCCCAGCCGGGGACACCGGGGAGCTGTTTTTT. Protein sequence: CAAPAGDTGELFF. The gene calls are TRBV28 and TRBJ2-2; weak D call: TRBD2 (5 bases). The V end was cut by 11 bases, the J end by 3 bases, with 13 bases between. The CDR3 totals 13 residues. CDR1 and CDR2 (germline): MDHEN, SYDVKM. Complete variable domain (other parts from reference TRBV28 and TRBJ2-2): DVKVTQSSRYLVKRTGEKVFLECVQDMDHENMFWYRQDPGLGLRLIYFSYDVKMKEKGDIPEGYSVSREKKERFSLILESASTNQTSMYLCAAPAGDTGELFFGEGSRLTVL.

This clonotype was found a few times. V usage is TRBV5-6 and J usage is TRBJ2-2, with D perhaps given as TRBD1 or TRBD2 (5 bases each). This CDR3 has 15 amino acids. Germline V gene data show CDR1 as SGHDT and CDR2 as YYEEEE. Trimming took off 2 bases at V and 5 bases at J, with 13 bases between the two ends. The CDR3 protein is CASSFPGTKTGELFF. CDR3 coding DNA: TGTGCCAGCAGCTTCCCAGGGACCAAGACCGGGGAGCTGTTTTTT.

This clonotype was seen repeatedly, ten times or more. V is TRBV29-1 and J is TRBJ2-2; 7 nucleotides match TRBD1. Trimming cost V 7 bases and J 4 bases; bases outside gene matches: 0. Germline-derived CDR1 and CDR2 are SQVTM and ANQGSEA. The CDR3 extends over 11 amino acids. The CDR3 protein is CSGQGTGELFF. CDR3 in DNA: TGCAGCGGACAGGGCACCGGGGAGCTGTTTTTT.

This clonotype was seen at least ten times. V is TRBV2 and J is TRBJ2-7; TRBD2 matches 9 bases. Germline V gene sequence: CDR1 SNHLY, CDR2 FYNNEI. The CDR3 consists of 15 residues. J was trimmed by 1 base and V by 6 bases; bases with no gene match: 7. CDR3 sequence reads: CASRQRLAESYEQYV. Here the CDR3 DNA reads TGTGCCAGCAGACAAAGACTAGCGGAGTCCTACGAGCAGTACGTC.

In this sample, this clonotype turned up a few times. The CDR3 is CASSFAGTPYNEQFF. The DNA for the CDR3 is TGTGCCAGCAGTTTCGCCGGGACCCCTTACAATGAGCAGTTCTTC. The V call is TRBV12-3 or TRBV12-4, the J call TRBJ2-1; perhaps D is TRBD1 or TRBD2 (5 bases each). The CDR3 is 15 amino acids. The V end was cut by 3 bases, the J end by 4 bases, with 13 bases between.

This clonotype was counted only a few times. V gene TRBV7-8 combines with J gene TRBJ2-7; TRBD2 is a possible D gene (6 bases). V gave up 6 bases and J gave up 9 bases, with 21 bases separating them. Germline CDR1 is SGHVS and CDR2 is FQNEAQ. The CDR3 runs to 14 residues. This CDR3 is CASRPPGLRLGQYF. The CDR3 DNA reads TGTGCCAGCAGGCCTCCGGGACTTCGTTTAGGGCAGTACTTC.